The present T cell receptor beta chain was sequenced within a study of response to subunit inactivated influenza vaccine. V dropped 1 base and J dropped 6 bases, with 7 bases sitting between them. This CDR3 spans 12 amino acids. Germline assignment: CDR1 SGHDN and CDR2 FVKESK. In TCRdb, the RT-PCR reads were re-called with MiXCR into one record per CDR3 protein. The table includes over 450,000 distinct CDR3 sequences, 10% to 15% detected once. This rearrangement joins TRBV14 to TRBJ2-7; perhaps TRBD2 as D (5 bases). This receptor was obtained from a man between 50 and 59 years old who received an inactivated influenza vaccine. Sequenced here: PBMCs from blood, sampled 45 days after vaccination. CDR3 sequence reads: CASSQGSVEQYF. In DNA, the CDR3 is TGTGCCAGCAGCCAAGGTAGCGTCGAGCAGTACTTC.